Each of the 31 T cell receptor beta chains below was sequenced from the same sample in a study of cytomegalovirus exposure and HLA in healthy donors. It was with 60 Vbeta and 13 Jbeta primers that the PCR ran. Assay used: immunoSEQ multiplex PCR; TCRdb lists only in-frame clones, some missing. The sample includes just under 95,000 clones, approximately 77% seen only once; the top ten take 10%. Material for sequencing was PBMCs. The source is a human donor in good health.

The J gene is TRBJ1-1, the V gene TRBV6-1; 7 bases line up with TRBD1. In germline, CDR1 is MNHNS, CDR2 SASEGT. With V trimmed by 4 bases and J by 0 bases, 2 bases remained unmatched. This CDR3 has 14 residues. CDR3 sequence: CASSADRVNTEAFF. In DNA form, the CDR3 reads TGTGCCAGCAGTGCAGACAGGGTGAACACTGAAGCTTTCTTT.

This chain connects TRBV23-1 to TRBJ1-4; unclear D gene. TRBV23-1 is known as an ORF, though its function is uncertain. This CDR3 is 17 amino acids long. V lost 7 bases, J lost 0 bases, and 18 bases lay in between. This CDR3 is CASKPRDYPPTNEKLFF. CDR3 sequence (DNA): TGCGCCAGCAAACCACGCGATTACCCCCCAACTAATGAAAAACTGTTTTTT.

The chain uses TRBV7-2 and TRBJ2-1; maybe TRBD2 (6 bases). Germline CDR1 reads SGHTA; CDR2 reads FQGNSA. The CDR3 length is 14 residues. V was cut by 5 bases and J by 5 bases, with 13 bases left in between. The CDR3 bases are TGTGCCAGCAGCAGGGACTTTGTCGACAATGAGCAGTTCTTC. Encoded protein: CASSRDFVDNEQFF.

This clone was recorded only once. The CDR3 reads CSVRTGLLEQYF. Written as DNA, the CDR3 is TGCAGCGTTCGGACAGGCCTTTTAGAGCAGTACTTC. The gene calls are TRBV29-1 and TRBJ2-7; the match to TRBD1 covers 7 bases. The germline gives CDR1 SQVTM, CDR2 ANQGSEA. The V gene end was trimmed by 5 bases and the J gene end by 7 bases; junction bases not matched to a gene: 8. The CDR3 is made up of 12 amino acids.

This clone was observed once. The rearrangement links TRBV6-5 to TRBJ1-2, with 7 bases matching TRBD1. Germline trimming cut 2 bases from V and 2 bases from J; bases unmatched to any gene: 5. CDR1 and CDR2 from the germline V gene are MNHEY and SVGAGI. There are 15 residues in the CDR3. CDR3 DNA: TGTGCCAGCAGTTACGACGGGACAGACAACTATGGCTACACCTTC. Translation: CASSYDGTDNYGYTF.

This sequence joins TRBV19 and TRBJ1-2; 8 bases are a match to TRBD1. The CDR3 has 12 residues. CDR1 and CDR2 (germline): LNHDA, SQIVND (reference sequence). The V and J ends lost 10 bases and 7 bases, in that order; junction bases with no gene match: 8. CDR3 in DNA: TGTGCCACGAAGGACAGGGAAGGTGGCTACACCTTC. Translated, it gives CATKDREGGYTF.

The chain employs TRBV27 and TRBJ2-1; 9 bases agree with TRBD2. CDR3 length equals 15 residues. V lost 2 bases and J lost 7; bases outside the gene matches: 6. Germline CDR1 reads MNHEY; CDR2 reads SMNVEV (reference sequence). Written as DNA, the CDR3 is TGTGCCAGCAGTTTACTGCGGGGGGGAGCGAATGAGCAGTTCTTC. This encodes CASSLLRGGANEQFF.

A few counts support this clone. V usage is TRBV15 and J usage is TRBJ2-1; a possible D gene is TRBD1 (8 bases). CDR3 size: 19 residues. The ends were cut back, 1 base at V and 4 bases at J, with 23 bases in the middle. Germline CDR1 LNHNV, CDR2 YYDKDF (reference sequence). The CDR3 DNA sequence: TGTGCCACCAGCAGAGTTATTTTTCGGACAGGGAGGGGATACAATGAGCAGTTCTTC. Translated: CATSRVIFRTGRGYNEQFF.

V and J are TRBV25-1 and TRBJ2-3; 7 bases agree with TRBD2. Germline CDR1 reads MGHDK; CDR2 reads SYGVNS. This CDR3 is 14 amino acids long. Losses at the gene ends were 8 bases for V and 2 bases for J; bases not matched to a gene: 7. CDR3 amino acids: CASAEAGTTDTQYF. CDR3 sequence (DNA): TGTGCCAGCGCCGAAGCGGGGACCACAGATACGCAGTATTTT.

This sequence joins TRBV7-2 and TRBJ2-1; TRBD2 agrees at 8 bases. CDR3 length equals 14 residues. From germline, CDR1 is SGHTA and CDR2 FQGNSA. Trimming at V came to 5 bases and at J to 6 bases, leaving 6 bases not matched to a gene. Written as DNA, the CDR3 is TGTGCCAGCAGCCATTCTGCGGGGGGCAATGAGCAGTTCTTC. Protein sequence: CASSHSAGGNEQFF.

A single count supports this clone. One junction end disagrees with the germline gene, perhaps due to a read error. The chain joins TRBV7-9 to TRBJ1-2; TRBD1 is a possible D gene (6 bases). Germline V lookup: CDR1 SEHNR, CDR2 FQNEAQ (reference sequence). There are 13 residues in the CDR3. DNA for the CDR3: TGTGCCAGCAGCTTGACTCAGGGGTTTTGGCCCTTCTTC. This sequence encodes CASSLTQGFWPFF.

The CDR3 region has the DNA TGTGCCAGCAGGACGATACAGGGGGCCGGGGAGCTGTTTTTT. Translating it yields CASRTIQGAGELFF. The J gene is TRBJ2-2, the V gene TRBV2; 8 bases match TRBD1. Losses at the gene ends were 6 bases for V and 6 bases for J; bases not matched to a gene: 6. The CDR3 consists of 14 residues. Germline-derived CDR1 and CDR2 are SNHLY and FYNNEI.

The chain carries TRBV7-6 and TRBJ2-7; TRBD1 agrees at 9 bases. This CDR3 comprises 16 residues. From germline, CDR1 is SGHVS and CDR2 FNYEAQ. J was trimmed by 3 bases and V by 5 bases; bases with no gene match: 11. The CDR3 sequence is CASSETGTGIFYEQYF. The CDR3 DNA sequence: TGTGCCAGCAGCGAAACCGGGACAGGGATTTTCTACGAGCAGTACTTC.

The CDR3 spells CASSRGRQGSGNTIYF. DNA for the CDR3: TGTGCCAGCAGCAGAGGTAGACAGGGCTCTGGAAACACCATATATTTT. J is TRBJ1-3 and V is TRBV21-1; TRBD1, the D gene given by the table, was not confirmed from the DNA. TRBV21-1 is a recognized pseudogene. The CDR3 has 16 residues.

The chain is built from TRBV29-1 and TRBJ1-4, with 8 bases matching TRBD1. Losses at the gene ends were 5 bases for V and 8 bases for J; bases not matched to a gene: 22. The V gene's germline CDR1 is SQVTM and CDR2 ANQGSEA. CDR3 length equals 18 residues. CDR3 residues: CSVSRTGWAGGGLEKLFF. CDR3 coding DNA: TGCAGCGTTTCCCGGACAGGGTGGGCGGGGGGGGGTCTGGAAAAACTGTTTTTT.

The table lists this clone with a few counts. V usage is TRBV27 and J usage is TRBJ1-5; 9 nucleotides agree with TRBD1. There are 13 residues in the CDR3. V was pared by 6 bases and J by 7 bases, with 4 bases of the junction left unmatched. The germline V gene encodes CDR1 MNHEY and CDR2 SMNVEV (reference sequence). The CDR3, as DNA: TGTGCCAGCAGCCGGGACAGGGTGCAGCCCCAGCATTTT. Protein: CASSRDRVQPQHF.

This clone has just one count. The V gene is TRBV18, the J gene TRBJ2-7; 8 bases match TRBD2. V dropped 0 bases and J dropped 0; count of bases not matched to a gene: 7. The CDR3 is 17 amino acids. From germline, CDR1 is KGHSH and CDR2 LQKENI. The CDR3 DNA is TGTGCCAGCTCACCACCGGGGCTAGCGGGTTACTCCTACGAGCAGTACTTC. Translation gives CASSPPGLAGYSYEQYF.

The chain uses TRBV9 and TRBJ2-2, with 13 bases fitting TRBD2. Germline values: CDR1 SGDLS, CDR2 YYNGEE. V trimming: 4 bases; J trimming: 7 bases; junction bases outside the gene matches: 10. This CDR3 is built from 17 residues. The CDR3 spells CASSPRTSGSGIGELFF. CDR3 sequence (DNA): TGTGCCAGCAGCCCCCGGACTAGCGGGAGTGGTATCGGGGAGCTGTTTTTT.

The chain carries TRBV18 and TRBJ2-7, with 10 bases matching TRBD2. The CDR3 is 16 amino acids. The germline V gene encodes CDR1 KGHSH and CDR2 LQKENI. V lost 3 bases, J lost 1 base, and 6 bases stayed unmatched. This CDR3 reads CASSPASGRTSYEQYF. The CDR3 DNA sequence: TGTGCCAGCTCACCCGCTAGCGGGAGAACTTCCTACGAGCAGTACTTC.

CDR3 coding DNA: TGTGCCAGCAGCCGCGGACTAGCGGGAGGGTACACCGGGGAGCTGTTTTTT. It is translated as CASSRGLAGGYTGELFF. This chain links TRBV5-4 with TRBJ2-2, with TRBD2 matching 15 bases. Looked up from germline, CDR1 is SGHNT and CDR2 is YYREEE (reference sequence). This CDR3 is built from 17 residues. Unmatched junction bases numbered 4, after V lost 4 bases and J lost 3 bases.

The chain links TRBV27 to TRBJ2-5; D remains unclear. V gave up 0 bases and J gave up 2 bases, with 7 bases separating them. The CDR3 length is 14 residues. From germline, CDR1 is MNHEY and CDR2 SMNVEV (reference sequence). CDR3 residues: CASSLSWRQETQYF. The CDR3 DNA sequence: TGTGCCAGCAGTTTATCGTGGCGGCAAGAGACCCAGTACTTC.

This chain uses TRBV5-1 with TRBJ1-2; TRBD1 aligns across 7 bases. Per germline, CDR1 SGHRS and CDR2 YFSETQ. This CDR3 has 14 amino acids. Trimming cost V 4 bases and J 3 bases; bases outside gene matches: 6. The CDR3 reads CASSQGGADYGYTF. The CDR3 bases are TGCGCCAGCAGCCAAGGGGGCGCCGACTATGGCTACACCTTC.

This chain uses TRBV5-8 with TRBJ2-1; 8 bases are shared with TRBD1. CDR1 is SGHTS and CDR2 is YDEGEE in the germline V gene. The CDR3 runs 17 residues. J gave up 5 bases and V 1 base, and 11 bases lay outside the gene matches. CDR3 bases: TGTGCCAGCAGCTTGCGGCGGACAGGGATCCCCCACAATGAGCAGTTCTTC. Translating gives CASSLRRTGIPHNEQFF.

The rearrangement links TRBV4-2 to TRBJ2-7, with D hard to call. CDR3 length equals 13 residues. V was pared by 3 bases and J by 6 bases, with 12 bases between. Germline CDR1 is LGHNA and CDR2 is YNFKEQ. The CDR3 protein is CASSQPPVVEQYF. CDR3 nucleotides: TGTGCCAGCAGCCAGCCACCAGTCGTCGAGCAGTACTTC.

V is TRBV7-3 and J is TRBJ2-7; 8 nucleotides line up with TRBD1. Germline CDR1 reads SGHTA; CDR2 reads FQGTGA. V dropped 2 bases and J dropped 3; count of bases not matched to a gene: 12. The CDR3 spans 17 residues. The CDR3 sequence is CASSLLGGQVGDYEQYF. The CDR3 nucleotides are TGTGCCAGCAGCTTATTGGGGGGACAGGTCGGCGACTACGAGCAGTACTTC. The variable domain in full, completed from reference TRBV7-3 and TRBJ2-7, reads GAGVSQTPSNKVTEKGKYVELRCDPISGHTALYWYRQSLGQGPEFLIYFQGTGAADDSGLPNDRFFAVRPEGSVSTLKIQRTERGDSAVYLCASSLLGGQVGDYEQYFGPGTRLTVT.

The chain uses TRBV10-3 and TRBJ1-1; 10 positions agree with TRBD1. J lost 2 bases, V lost 6 bases, and 3 bases had no gene match. CDR1 is ENHRY and CDR2 is SYGVKD in the germline V gene. The CDR3 contains 14 residues. CDR3: CAIRGTGANTEAFF. The CDR3 bases are TGTGCCATCAGGGGGACAGGGGCAAACACTGAAGCTTTCTTT.

This clone was counted a single time. V is TRBV5-4 and J is TRBJ2-7, with 8 bases matching TRBD1. Losses at the gene ends were 6 bases for V and 2 bases for J; bases not matched to a gene: 4. CDR3 length: 13 amino acids. Germline V gene lookup returns CDR1 SGHNT and CDR2 YYREEE (reference sequence). This CDR3 is CASIRTGTYEQYF. In nucleotides, the CDR3 is TGTGCCAGCATTCGGACAGGGACCTACGAGCAGTACTTC.

CDR3 in DNA: TGTGCCAGCAGTCACACCCTTGGACAGTTAACCGGGGAGCTGTTTTTT. Its protein is CASSHTLGQLTGELFF. The rearrangement links TRBV28 to TRBJ2-2; TRBD1 is a possible D gene (6 bases). V lost 5 bases to trimming and J lost 5 bases, with 18 bases between them. Germline-derived CDR1 and CDR2 are MDHEN and SYDVKM. This CDR3 contains 16 residues.

V is TRBV6-1 and J is TRBJ1-5, with TRBD1 matching over 10 bases. This CDR3 comprises 17 residues. From germline, CDR1 is MNHNS and CDR2 SASEGT. The junction had 10 bases not matched to a gene; V was cut back by 4 bases and J by 4 bases. The CDR3: CASSAPGQGGANQPQHF. The CDR3 DNA reads TGTGCCAGCAGTGCCCCCGGACAGGGGGGCGCAAATCAGCCCCAGCATTTT.

The CDR3 region is CASSQAGTGNYQTEAFF. CDR3 DNA sequence: TGCGCCAGCAGCCAAGCTGGGACAGGGAATTATCAAACTGAAGCTTTCTTT. The chain has TRBV4-1 and TRBJ1-1; 9 nucleotides line up with TRBD1. Per germline, CDR1 MGHRA and CDR2 YSYEKL. The CDR3 extends over 17 amino acids. The J segment lost 5 bases and the V segment lost 1 base, leaving 11 bases of the junction unmatched.

The chain links TRBV6-1 to TRBJ2-4; possible D gene TRBD2, 5 bases. The CDR3 totals 15 residues. Germline CDR1 and CDR2: MNHNS and SASEGT. Trimming took off 1 base at V and 8 bases at J, with 15 bases between the two ends. This CDR3 is CASSEGGSVLYIQYF. CDR3 coding DNA: TGTGCCAGCAGTGAAGGGGGTAGCGTTTTGTACATTCAGTACTTC.